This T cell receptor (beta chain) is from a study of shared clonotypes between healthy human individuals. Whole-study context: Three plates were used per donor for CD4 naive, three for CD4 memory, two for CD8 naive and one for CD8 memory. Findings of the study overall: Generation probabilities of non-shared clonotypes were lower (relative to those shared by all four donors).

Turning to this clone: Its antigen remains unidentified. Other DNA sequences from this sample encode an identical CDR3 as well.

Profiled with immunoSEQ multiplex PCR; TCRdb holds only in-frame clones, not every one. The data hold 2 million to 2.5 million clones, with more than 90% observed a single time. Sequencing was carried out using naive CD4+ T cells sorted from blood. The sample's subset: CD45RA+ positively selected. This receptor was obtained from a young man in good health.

The CDR3 DNA is TGTGCCAGCAGCTTGGATATGAACACTGAAGCTTTCTTT. It codes for CASSLDMNTEAFF. The genes are TRBV7-9 and TRBJ1-1; D not resolved. The CDR3 has 13 amino acids. Trimming left V 3 bases short and J 0 bases short, with 5 bases between. The germline V gene encodes CDR1 SEHNR and CDR2 FQNEAQ (reference sequence).